This T cell receptor (beta chain) was found in a study of T cell responses to AZD1222 COVID-19 vaccine. Comments on this clone: Its antigen remains unidentified.

Germline assignment: CDR1 MNHEY and CDR2 SVGAGI. The CDR3 has 14 residues. V was cut by 5 bases and J by 3 bases, with 11 bases left in between. Assay used: immunoSEQ multiplex PCR; TCRdb lists only in-frame clones, some missing. The sample includes about 120,000 clones, 87% of them seen just once. Study-level points and caveats: At study baseline, merely about 6 AZD1222 recipients were seropositive. Most donors were white British, females outnumbered males, and clonal diversity was possibly underestimated. Rises in breadth and depth of Spike-specific TCRs came after two AZD1222 doses.

The origin of this receptor is an adult who received the AZD1222 COVID-19 vaccine. This chain uses TRBV6-5 with TRBJ1-3; perhaps TRBD1 as D (6 bases). The sample was peripheral blood, taken 28 days after the second AZD1222 dose. CDR3 DNA sequence: TGTGCCAGCAGTCCCGGGACACATGGAAACACCATATATTTT. It encodes CASSPGTHGNTIYF.